A selection of T cell receptor beta chains follows, all from one sample in a study of CD8 T cells in Susac syndrome. TCRdb itself ran the immunoSEQ multiplex PCR reads through MiXCR, one entry per CDR3 protein. The data show around 170,000 distinct CDR3 sequences, approximately 94% seen once. The sequenced sample was CD4+ T cells from PBMCs. The source is a human donor with Susac syndrome. The CDR3 runs from the conserved cysteine through the conserved F or W. Each record gives: clone size, J gene, V gene, D gene, CDR3 protein, CDR3 DNA. The D gene is left open where the match is weak. Clone size is not always given. Where it is, it says once, few, many or a class for expanded clones.

. TRBJ2-2 TRBV7-3 . CASSGDLSGRAGGELFF TGTGCCAGCAGCGGCGACCTCTCGGGAAGGGCGGGCGGGGAGCTGTTTTTT
. TRBJ1-1 TRBV18 . CASSPWSGDTEAFF TGTGCCAGCTCACCGTGGAGTGGGGACACTGAAGCTTTCTTT
. TRBJ1-5 TRBV6-6 . CASSYKDSNQPQHF TGTGCCAGCAGTTACAAAGATAGCAATCAGCCCCAGCATTTT
. TRBJ2-3 TRBV2 . CASTRGRDTQYF TGTGCCAGCACCCGAGGGAGAGATACGCAGTATTTT
. TRBJ1-1 TRBV29-1 TRBD1 CSVGWTGGTEAFF TGCAGCGTTGGGTGGACAGGGGGGACTGAAGCTTTCTTT
. TRBJ1-1 TRBV20-1 . CSARRGLLMNTEAFF TGCAGTGCTAGACGCGGCCTCCTCATGAACACTGAAGCTTTCTTT
. TRBJ2-5 TRBV7-8 . CASSLAMVQETQYF TGTGCCAGCAGCTTAGCGATGGTCCAAGAGACCCAGTACTTC
. TRBJ1-2 TRBV12-3/TRBV12-4 TRBD1 CASSSTGAGTAEYTF TGTGCCAGCAGTTCTACCGGGGCCGGGACAGCCGAGTACACCTTC
. TRBJ1-3 TRBV25-1 TRBD1 CASSAVTGGFQSGNTIYF TGTGCCAGCAGTGCAGTGACAGGGGGTTTTCAGTCTGGAAACACCATATATTTT
. TRBJ2-7 TRBV9 . CASSVGQGIRYEQYF TGTGCCAGCAGCGTAGGGCAGGGAATAAGGTACGAGCAGTACTTC
. TRBJ2-7 TRBV28 . CASSLGPEQYF TGTGCCAGCAGTTTAGGCCCCGAGCAGTACTTC
. TRBJ1-2 TRBV7-9 . CASSLEGYGYTF TGTGCCAGCAGTCTCGAGGGATATGGCTACACCTTC
. TRBJ2-7 TRBV30 . CAWSVGGTKYEQYF TGTGCCTGGAGTGTGGGGGGGACAAAATACGAGCAGTACTTC
few TRBJ1-1 TRBV18 TRBD1 CASSPQGAGTEAFF TGTGCCAGCTCACCACAGGGGGCCGGTACTGAAGCTTTCTTT
once TRBJ2-5 TRBV25-1 TRBD2 CASHPGLAGGITF TGTGCCAGCCACCCGGGACTAGCGGGGGGGATTACTTTC
. TRBJ1-1 TRBV20-1 . CSARSSRFVTEAFF TGCAGTGCTAGGAGTTCAAGATTTGTTACTGAAGCTTTCTTT
. TRBJ2-1 TRBV10-3 TRBD2 CAISISGGAGYNEQFF TGTGCCATCAGCATTAGCGGGGGGGCCGGGTACAATGAGCAGTTCTTC
. TRBJ2-2 TRBV9 TRBD1 CASSASGTGNTGELFF TGTGCCAGCAGCGCCTCCGGGACAGGGAACACCGGGGAGCTGTTTTTT
. TRBJ1-1 TRBV3-1 . CASSQLVNTEAFF TGTGCCAGCAGCCAACTCGTGAACACTGAAGCTTTCTTT
. TRBJ1-5 TRBV5-8 . CASSRRSGYNQPQHF TGTGCCAGCAGCCGAAGATCCGGATACAATCAGCCCCAGCATTTT
once TRBJ2-7 TRBV11-2 . CASSLGLTPREQYF TGTGCCAGCAGCTTAGGACTTACCCCTAGGGAGCAGTACTTC
. TRBJ2-5 TRBV27 . CASSSRDIEEETQYF TGTGCCAGCAGTTCCCGGGACATTGAGGAAGAGACCCAGTACTTC